These 14 T cell receptor beta chains were all obtained from the same sample, sequenced in a study of shared clonotypes between healthy human individuals. Assay used: immunoSEQ multiplex PCR; TCRdb lists only in-frame clones, some missing. The sample holds millions of clones, just over 90% seen once. The sample comprised naive CD4+ T cells from PBMCs. Subset described: CD45RA+ positively selected. These receptors all stem from a man between 18 and 35 years old in good health. Some clones in this sample may be carry-over from other donors' samples.

V and J are TRBV28 and TRBJ2-7; no definite D call. V was shortened by 3 bases and J by 9 bases, with 12 bases between the two germline ends. CDR3 length equals 12 residues. Looked up from germline, CDR1 is MDHEN and CDR2 is SYDVKM. The DNA for the CDR3 is TGTGCCAGCAGTTTCTCGGCAGGTAGGCAGTACTTC. It translates to CASSFSAGRQYF.

V gene TRBV7-3 combines with J gene TRBJ2-2, with TRBD1 matching over 12 bases. CDR1 is SGHTA, CDR2 FQGTGA, per germline. The CDR3 runs 16 residues. Trimming cost V 2 bases and J 2 bases; bases outside gene matches: 0. The CDR3 coding sequence is TGTGCCAGCAGCTTAGGGACAGGGGGCAACACCGGGGAGCTGTTTTTT. As protein: CASSLGTGGNTGELFF.

With regard to this clone: Other DNA sequences in this sample translate to the same CDR3. This sequence joins TRBV5-1 and TRBJ1-3; the D gene is possibly TRBD1 (5 bases). Germline V gene sequence: CDR1 SGHRS, CDR2 YFSETQ. V dropped 4 bases and J dropped 0 bases, with 8 bases sitting between them. The CDR3 consists of 14 residues. The CDR3 region is CASSQDNSGNTIYF. The CDR3 region has the DNA TGCGCCAGCAGCCAGGACAACTCTGGAAACACCATATATTTT.

The V and J genes are TRBV13 and TRBJ1-3; no clear D gene. V lost 2 bases and J 3 bases, leaving 11 bases between the germline ends. In germline, CDR1 is PRHDT, CDR2 FYEKMQ (reference sequence). The CDR3 sequence is 15 residues long. CDR3: CASSLRQGLGNTIYF. The CDR3 DNA follows: TGTGCCAGCAGCTTACGGCAAGGTCTTGGAAACACCATATATTTT.

The chain employs TRBV7-9 and TRBJ1-6, with D unresolved. V dropped 5 bases and J dropped 7 bases, with 15 bases sitting between them. The germline CDR1 and CDR2 sequences are SEHNR and FQNEAQ (reference sequence). This CDR3 is built from 15 residues. As DNA, the CDR3 is TGTGCCAGCAGCCCAAGCGGAGGCGGGAATTCACCCCTCCACTTT. Protein product: CASSPSGGGNSPLHF.

The chain uses TRBV18 and TRBJ1-1, with a weak D call TRBD1 (6 bases). Germline-derived CDR1 and CDR2 are KGHSH and LQKENI. The V end was cut by 1 base, the J end by 2 bases, with 17 bases between. This CDR3 has 17 amino acids. The CDR3 region is CASSPRITGTRNTEAFF. Written as DNA, the CDR3 is TGTGCCAGCTCACCACGCATTACCGGGACAAGAAACACTGAAGCTTTCTTT.

V gene TRBV9 combines with J gene TRBJ2-1; 13 nucleotides align to TRBD2. Germline V gives CDR1 SGDLS, CDR2 YYNGEE. The CDR3 runs 16 residues. V dropped 4 bases and J dropped 5; count of bases not matched to a gene: 6. CDR3 coding DNA: TGTGCCAGCAGCCCCGGGGGGACTAGCGGGGACAATGAGCAGTTCTTC. Its translation is CASSPGGTSGDNEQFF.

The J gene is TRBJ2-1, the V gene TRBV19; 13 bases fit TRBD2. The CDR3 is 17 residues long. J gave up 0 bases and V 10 bases, and 9 bases lay outside the gene matches. Per germline, CDR1 LNHDA and CDR2 SQIVND (reference sequence). The CDR3 DNA sequence: TGTGCCACCAACGGACTAGCGGGAGATCGCTCCTACAATGAGCAGTTCTTC. Encoded protein: CATNGLAGDRSYNEQFF.

The gene calls are TRBV28 and TRBJ2-2, with 9 positions matching TRBD1. The trim removed 5 bases at V and 7 bases at J, leaving 8 bases unmatched. Germline V gives CDR1 MDHEN, CDR2 SYDVKM. The CDR3 consists of 15 residues. The CDR3 DNA reads as TGTGCCAGCAGTACGACAGGGGGAAAAGACGGGGAGCTGTTTTTT. It codes for CASSTTGGKDGELFF.

The count of this clone is one. The V and J genes are TRBV11-3 and TRBJ2-1; 11 nucleotides align to TRBD2. V lost 5 bases and J lost 3; bases outside the gene matches: 9. The CDR3 has 17 residues. CDR1 is SGHNT, CDR2 YENEEA, per germline. CDR3 bases: TGTGCCAGCAGCCTCGGCCCCGGGACTAGCGGCTACAATGAGCAGTTCTTC. Protein: CASSLGPGTSGYNEQFF.

V gene TRBV28 combines with J gene TRBJ1-4; D is unresolved. Germline V gene data show CDR1 as MDHEN and CDR2 as SYDVKM. The CDR3 consists of 12 residues. V lost 7 bases, J lost 7 bases, and 10 bases lay in between. DNA of the CDR3: TGTGCCAGCAATCGGAACGGTGAAAAACTGTTTTTT. Protein product: CASNRNGEKLFF.

The rearrangement joins TRBV29-1 to TRBJ2-5; D uncertain. Between the trimmed V and J ends, which lost 0 bases and 1 base, there was a span of 6 bases. This CDR3 comprises 13 residues. CDR1 is SQVTM and CDR2 is ANQGSEA in the germline V gene. CDR3 sequence: CSVEEGFQETQYF. The CDR3 DNA reads TGCAGCGTTGAAGAGGGGTTCCAAGAGACCCAGTACTTC. Complete variable domain (other parts from reference TRBV29-1 and TRBJ2-5): SAVISQKPSRDICQRGTSLTIQCQVDSQVTMMFWYRQQPGQSLTLIATANQGSEATYESGFVIDKFPISRPNLTFSTLTVSNMSPEDSSIYLCSVEEGFQETQYFGPGTRLLVL.

V gene TRBV5-1 combines with J gene TRBJ2-1; maybe TRBD1 (6 bases). The CDR3 is 17 amino acids. CDR1 SGHRS and CDR2 YFSETQ come from the germline V gene. V was shortened by 0 bases and J by 9 bases, with 22 bases between the two germline ends. The CDR3 region has the DNA TGCGCCAGCAGCTTGGCCATTTTTTCATCAGGGGTGGGTGAGCAGTTCTTC. Translation gives CASSLAIFSSGVGEQFF.

This clone was seen once. This chain uses TRBV19 with TRBJ1-1; TRBD1 might be the D (5 bases). Trimming took off 5 bases at V and 1 base at J, with 14 bases between the two ends. Germline CDR1 is LNHDA and CDR2 is SQIVND (reference sequence). The CDR3 sequence is 15 residues long. The CDR3 protein is CASSPAGTGNTEAFF. The CDR3 DNA reads TGTGCCAGTAGTCCAGCCGGGACGGGGAACACTGAAGCTTTCTTT.